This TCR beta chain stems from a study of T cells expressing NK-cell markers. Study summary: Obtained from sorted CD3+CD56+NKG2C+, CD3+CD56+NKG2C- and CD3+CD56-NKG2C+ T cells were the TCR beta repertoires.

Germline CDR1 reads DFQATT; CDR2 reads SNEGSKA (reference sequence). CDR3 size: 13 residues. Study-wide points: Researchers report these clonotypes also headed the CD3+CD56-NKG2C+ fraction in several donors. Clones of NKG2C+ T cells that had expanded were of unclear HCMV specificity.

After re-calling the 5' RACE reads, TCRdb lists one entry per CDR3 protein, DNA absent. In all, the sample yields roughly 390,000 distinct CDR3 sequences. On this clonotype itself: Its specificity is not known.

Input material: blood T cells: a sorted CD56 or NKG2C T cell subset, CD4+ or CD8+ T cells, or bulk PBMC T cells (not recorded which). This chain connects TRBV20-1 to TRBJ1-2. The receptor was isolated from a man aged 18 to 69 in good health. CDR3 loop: CSARSSANYGYTF.